The clone carrying this T cell receptor (beta chain) was counted only a few times. The antigen is not known. The entirety of the isolated RNA underwent reverse transcription, so expressed TCRB transcripts were sequenced. The method was immunoSEQ multiplex PCR; TCRdb's version includes in-frame clones alone and lacks a portion of them. The sample includes more than 250,000 clones, around 21% seen only once; the top ten take 0.028%. This sample is drawn from a study of beta chain features in type 1 diabetes. About the research overall: Over all samples combined, 107,917,701 sorted cells were examined. Regarding the study as a whole: Researchers reported that naive, central memory and Treg TCRB repertoires appeared more similar in patients than in healthy donors. Among all four CD4+ subsets, Type 1 diabetes patients had TCRB CDR3s that were moderately but significantly shorter. A potential PCR bias toward shorter templates would be equal in patient and control samples. In type 1 diabetes patients, VDJ junctions had fewer insertions; deletions at these junctions were more frequent.

This CDR3 contains 15 residues. V lost 7 bases and J 1 base, leaving 13 bases between the germline ends. Germline V gene lookup returns CDR1 MNHNS and CDR2 SASEGT. V and J are TRBV6-1 and TRBJ2-2; no clear D gene. This receptor was taken from a woman aged 40 to 49 with type 1 diabetes. What was sequenced was naive CD4+ T cells from blood. CDR3 sequence reads: CASTMVLENTGELFF. DNA of the CDR3: TGTGCCAGCACTATGGTCCTCGAGAACACCGGGGAGCTGTTTTTT.